The clone carrying this T cell receptor beta chain was observed a few times. The antigen is not known. These data come from a study of Graves' ophthalmopathy and Graves' hyperthyroidism. V dropped 5 bases and J dropped 3; count of bases not matched to a gene: 7. This CDR3 is 14 amino acids long. Germline loops: CDR1 SNHLY, CDR2 FYNNEI. General study findings and limits: Ophthalmopathy and stable hyperthyroidism were discriminated by a 13-signature model, with about 90% sensitivity and approximately 77% specificity.

RNA transcripts provided the template for amplifying TCR beta CDR3 regions. An opening RT-PCR round employed HTBI primers and preceded a second-round multiplex PCR. From the multiplex PCR reads, TCRdb called clonotypes with MiXCR, one entry per CDR3 protein. The sample consists of around 400,000 distinct CDR3 sequences, about a sixth of them appearing once. The specimen was peripheral blood. This rearrangement joins TRBV2 to TRBJ2-7; 7 bases align to TRBD2. This receptor was obtained from a woman aged 18-35 years with Graves' ophthalmopathy. CDR3 DNA sequence: TGTGCCAGCAGTAAAACCGGGACTAACTACGAGCAGTACTTC. The encoded protein is CASSKTGTNYEQYF.